This T cell receptor (beta chain) stems from a study of cytomegalovirus exposure and HLA in healthy donors. This PCR relied on a set of 60 Vbeta primers and 13 Jbeta primers. Some clones are missing from TCRdb's copy, which holds only in-frame ones; the method was immunoSEQ multiplex PCR. The table shows about 64,000 clones, with over 75% occurring only once. The CDR3 has 14 residues. Germline values: CDR1 SGHTA, CDR2 FQGNSA. V was pared by 8 bases and J by 6 bases, with 6 bases of the junction left unmatched. The sequenced sample was PBMCs. The clonotype was recovered from a male donor in good health and CMV-seropositive. The rearrangement uses TRBV7-2 and TRBJ2-3; 12 bases map to TRBD2. Here the CDR3 reads CASWAGTSGDTQYF. In nucleotides, the CDR3 is TGTGCCAGCTGGGCCGGGACTAGCGGGGATACGCAGTATTTT.